The sequence of this T cell receptor beta chain was determined in a study of blood T cell repertoires in COVID-19. V shed 3 bases, J shed 9 bases, and the junction held 7 bases outside the gene matches. This CDR3 has 15 residues. Germline values: CDR1 SGHKS, CDR2 YYEKEE (reference sequence). Per the original data handling: Reference gene primer amplification gave estimated nucleated cell counts. Clones were sequenced by immunoSEQ multiplex PCR, and TCRdb holds only the in-frame ones, with some missing. The V and J calls and clone size are taken from that table; D and trimming were inferred from the DNA. The repertoire holds about 370,000 clones, with more than 85% as singletons.

The gene calls are TRBV5-5 and TRBJ2-1; TRBD2 agrees at 12 bases. The TCR sequence derives from a middle-aged woman who had been exposed to COVID-19. Sample: PBMCs or T cells enriched from blood (not recorded which). For the CDR3, the DNA is TGTGCCAGCAGCTCTCTAGCGGGAGGGCCTCGTGAGCAGTTCTTC. It is translated as CASSSLAGGPREQFF.